This T cell receptor beta chain is drawn from a study of blood T cell repertoires in COVID-19 (TCRdb year 2020). Study-wide context: The collaborator samples originated in the United States, Italy and Spain and spanned the acute and convalescent phases of COVID-19. The repertoires were released in a freely available public database meant as a resource for research on the immune response to SARS-CoV-2. Deeply sampled blood TCRbeta repertoires from subjects exposed to, actively infected with, or recovered from COVID-19 were included in the dataset. A de-identified subject ID, COVID-19 status, age in years and sex were almost always included in the sample metadata. The prospective study material was composed of cDNA or gDNA derived from T cells, B-cell-depleted T cells, or PBMCs. Where available, HLA class I and class II types were taken from metadata supplied by the sample provider and were not determined by assay-based typing. Samples came from the ongoing ImmuneRACE study (first 160 participants) plus 1,254 subjects from 6 global collaborators. Findings and caveats that apply to the study as a whole: The quantity of clinical and demographic metadata differed by source and by participant and was supplied without curation.

V and J are truncated by 5 bases and 7 bases respectively, leaving an intervening sequence of 17 bases. As encoded in the germline V gene (reference sequence), CDR1 is SEHNR while CDR2 is FQNEAQ. From its cysteine to its phenylalanine, the CDR3 spans 14 amino acids. The retained sequence is limited to the CDR3, 42 bases, with the frame set at the first base. As concerns this clone: The specificity of this receptor is unknown. Within one base of it there is no much larger clone, and no base qualities were kept.

At one collaborating source in Seattle, patients were enrolled during active infection and were followed longitudinally through the course of disease. Collaborating institutions collected whole blood in K2EDTA tubes following their own protocols. For TCRbeta analysis, collaborator samples were shipped as frozen whole blood, as isolated PBMCs, or as DNA extracted from either sample type. TCRbeta CDR3 regions were amplified from genomic DNA using the immunoSEQ Assay, a bias-controlled multiplex PCR. In the authors' own workflow: Nucleated cell counts per sample were estimated from amplification of reference gene primers within the assay. To quantify the absolute abundance of each unique TCRbeta CDR3 rearrangement, sequence reads were collapsed and filtered. Productive Simpson clonality was computed per sample as the square root of Simpson's diversity index over productive rearrangements. TCRdb provides this immuneACCESS table in a form limited to in-frame rearrangements. Some clones are lacking; in checked studies, under half of them reflect an unresolved V gene, and why the rest are absent is not known. The V and J calls and the clone size are those of that table, but D and trimming were determined from the DNA. The sample table shows approximately 56,000 clones, and 89% are seen once. The ten largest make up 43% of the sample.

The receptor comes from a woman aged 55-70 years with COVID-19, enrolled during active disease. Input material: peripheral blood. The V and J genes are TRBV7-9 and TRBJ1-2; too little of a D gene remains to name it. This receptor carries the CDR3 CASSPSGRVGGYTF. The DNA sequence reads TGTGCCAGCAGCCCATCCGGGAGGGTGGGTGGCTACACCTTC.